This TCR beta chain was identified during a study of cytomegalovirus exposure and HLA in healthy donors. Findings of the study overall: Earlier analysis found most TCR beta V segments productive about 90% or about 30% of the time.

This CDR3 is 13 amino acids long. Germline V CDR1 and CDR2: SQVTM, ANQGSEA. Trimming left V 4 bases short and J 2 bases short, with 11 bases between. 13 Jbeta primers and 60 Vbeta primers were used for the PCR. Here immunoSEQ multiplex PCR was the method, and the copy in TCRdb shows in-frame clones only, minus some. The sample carries approximately 130,000 clones, 75% recorded once. Concerning this clone: Its antigen remains unknown.

The chain employs TRBV29-1 and TRBJ1-2; the D gene is possibly TRBD1 (5 bases). This clonotype originated in a woman between 35 and 50 years old in good health and CMV-seropositive. The specimen sequenced was PBMCs. CDR3 DNA sequence: TGCAGCGTTGGTGGAGGGACCAACTATGGCTACACCTTC. Amino acid sequence: CSVGGGTNYGYTF. Supplemented by reference TRBV29-1 and TRBJ1-2, the full variable domain reads SAVISQKPSRDICQRGTSLTIQCQVDSQVTMMFWYRQQPGQSLTLIATANQGSEATYESGFVIDKFPISRPNLTFSTLTVSNMSPEDSSIYLCSVGGGTNYGYTFGSGTRLTVV.